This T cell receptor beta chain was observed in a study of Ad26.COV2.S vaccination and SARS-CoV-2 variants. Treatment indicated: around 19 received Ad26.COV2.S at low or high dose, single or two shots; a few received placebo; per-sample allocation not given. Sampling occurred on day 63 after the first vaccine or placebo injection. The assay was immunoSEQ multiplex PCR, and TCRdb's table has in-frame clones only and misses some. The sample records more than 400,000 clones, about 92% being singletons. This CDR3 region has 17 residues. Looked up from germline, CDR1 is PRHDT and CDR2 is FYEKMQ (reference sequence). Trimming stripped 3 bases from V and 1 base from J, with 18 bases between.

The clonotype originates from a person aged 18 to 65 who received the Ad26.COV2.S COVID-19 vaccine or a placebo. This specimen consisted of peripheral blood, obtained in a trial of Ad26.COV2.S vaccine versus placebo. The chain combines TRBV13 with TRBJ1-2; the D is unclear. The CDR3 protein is CASSFGHRVAVNYGYTF. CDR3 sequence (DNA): TGTGCCAGCAGCTTTGGCCACCGGGTTGCGGTTAACTATGGCTACACCTTC.